The rows below give T cell receptor beta chains drawn from one sample of a study of identical twins. TCRdb fed the 5' RACE reads into MiXCR, producing one record per CDR3 protein. In the table there are about 490,000 distinct CDR3 sequences, over 12% of which are singletons. The sample also formed part of further work on yellow fever vaccine responses in identical twins.

Sequenced: CD4+ T cells sorted from blood. The receptor source for this set is a woman between 18 and 29 years old in good health. Each CDR3 is given with its conserved first and last residue. D genes are given only for firm matches. Only part of the rows carry a size: once, few, many, or a class if the clone is expanded.

>TRBV5-5|few|TRBJ2-5|14|-
TGTGCCAGCAGCTTTCTTTCGAGATTTGAGACCCAGTACTTC
CASSFLSRFETQYF
>TRBV12-3/TRBV12-4|few|TRBJ1-2|15|-
TGTGCCAGCAGTCCGCGACAGCTATTTAACTATGGCTACACCTTC
CASSPRQLFNYGYTF
>TRBV4-2|-|TRBJ2-3|17|TRBD2
TGTGCCAGCAGCCACGTAATGACCGGGAGGGCCGAACATACGCAGTATTTT
CASSHVMTGRAEHTQYF
>TRBV7-2|few|TRBJ2-1|15|TRBD2
TGTGCCAGCAGCTCAGGGACTAACTCCTACAATGAGCAGTTCTTC
CASSSGTNSYNEQFF
>TRBV4-1|few|TRBJ2-3|19|TRBD2
TGCGCCAGCAGCCAAGATACACAGAAGCGGGGGGCCTACACAGATACGCAGTATTTT
CASSQDTQKRGAYTDTQYF
>TRBV5-1|few|TRBJ2-1|17|TRBD2
TGCGCCAGCAGCTATTTTGGTCGCCAGCGGGATGGGGGTGAGCAGTTCTTC
CASSYFGRQRDGGEQFF
>TRBV20-1|few|TRBJ2-7|13|TRBD1
TGCAGTGCTAGCTCGGGACAGAGGGCCGAGCAGTACTTC
CSASSGQRAEQYF
>TRBV29-1|-|TRBJ2-1|14|TRBD2
TGCAGCGTTCGGACTAGCGGGACTCCCAATGAGCAGTTCTTC
CSVRTSGTPNEQFF
>TRBV11-2|-|TRBJ1-2|18|TRBD1
TGTGCCAGCAGCTCAAGGTCCGACAGGGGGCGTTATTTCTATGGCTACACCTTC
CASSSRSDRGRYFYGYTF
>TRBV20-1|-|TRBJ1-2|13|-
TGCAGTGCTAGAGATCGCGGGGGGTATGGCTACACCTTC
CSARDRGGYGYTF
>TRBV20-1|-|TRBJ1-1|16|TRBD1
TGCAGTGCTAGGACAGGGGGCGGGAACATGAACACTGAAGCTTTCTTT
CSARTGGGNMNTEAFF
>TRBV9|-|TRBJ2-5|9|-
TGTGCCAGCCTGGAGACCCAGTACTTC
CASLETQYF
>TRBV20-1|few|TRBJ2-7|13|-
TGCAGTGTAGAGGGGCGAGGCACCTACGAGCAGTACTTC
CSVEGRGTYEQYF
>TRBV28|-|TRBJ1-5|12|-
TGTGCCACCTTAGGGAGCAACCAGCCCCAGCATTTT
CATLGSNQPQHF
>TRBV20-1|-|TRBJ2-3|16|TRBD2
TGCAGTGCTAGGGGACCCTCTAGCGGGAGCACAGATACGCAGTATTTT
CSARGPSSGSTDTQYF
>TRBV2|few|TRBJ2-1|19|-
TGTGCCAGCAGTGCTCTTGCGGGATTGTCAAGGGTAATTGGCAATGAGCAGTTCTTC
CASSALAGLSRVIGNEQFF
>TRBV7-9|-|TRBJ1-2|14|-
TGTGCCAGCAGCTTAGCAGGCATCCCGTTTGGCTACACCTTC
CASSLAGIPFGYTF
>TRBV10-2|few|TRBJ1-6|14|-
TGCGCCAGCAGTGAGGCAGGGTTCGGTTCACCCCTCCACTTT
CASSEAGFGSPLHF
>TRBV19|-|TRBJ2-1|14|TRBD2
TGTGCCAGTAGTAGTAGCGGGGGGGTTAATGAGCAGTTCTTC
CASSSSGGVNEQFF
>TRBV18|few|TRBJ1-4|15|-
TGTGCCAGCTCACTGGAGCCAGGGGTGGGCGAAAAACTGTTTTTT
CASSLEPGVGEKLFF
>TRBV12-3/TRBV12-4|few|TRBJ1-4|15|TRBD1
TGTGCCAGCAGTACCGGGACAGGGGATCCTGAAAAACTGTTTTTT
CASSTGTGDPEKLFF
>TRBV4-2|few|TRBJ2-1|16|-
TGTGCCAGCAGCCAAGATTCTAATCGGCTCGACAATGAGCAGTTCTTC
CASSQDSNRLDNEQFF
>TRBV12-3/TRBV12-4|few|TRBJ2-6|17|-
TGTGCCAGCAGTTACCCCCGGGGGCCTACTGGGGCCAACGTCCTGACTTTC
CASSYPRGPTGANVLTF
>TRBV10-3|-|TRBJ2-3|14|TRBD2
TGTGCCACTAGACTAGCTTACGGCACAGATACGCAGTATTTT
CATRLAYGTDTQYF
>TRBV5-1|-|TRBJ2-2|15|-
TGCGCCAGCAAACAACTAGGGGGAGGTACCGGGGAGCTGTTTTTT
CASKQLGGGTGELFF
>TRBV5-1|many|TRBJ2-7|14|TRBD2
TGCGCCAGCAGCCTGACTAGCGAAGCCTACGAGCAGTACTTC
CASSLTSEAYEQYF
>TRBV6-5|-|TRBJ2-1|14|-
TGTGCCAGCAGTTTCGACCCTAGCGCTAATGAGCAGTTCTTC
CASSFDPSANEQFF
>TRBV25-1|-|TRBJ2-3|17|TRBD2
TGTGCCAGCAACAAAGTTGCCGCGGGGGGTTACACAGATACGCAGTATTTT
CASNKVAAGGYTDTQYF
>TRBV6-1|-|TRBJ2-7|15|TRBD2
TGTGCCAGCAGAACCATAGCGGGACAAAAGGGAGTGCAGTACTTC
CASRTIAGQKGVQYF
>TRBV19|-|TRBJ2-5|20|TRBD2
TGTGCCAGTAGTCCCACCGGGACTAGCGGGGGCTCACTGTTTTCGGAGACCCAGTACTTC
CASSPTGTSGGSLFSETQYF
>TRBV5-1|-|TRBJ2-2|15|TRBD2
TGCGCCAGCAGCTGGACTAGCGGGGGGACAGGGGAGCTGTTTTTT
CASSWTSGGTGELFF
>TRBV7-9|-|TRBJ2-7|15|-
TGTGCCAGCAGCCGAATCCCGCTCCTTTCCTACGAGCAGTACTTC
CASSRIPLLSYEQYF
>TRBV15|-|TRBJ1-2|14|-
TGTGCCACCAGCAGACAGGGTAGGAACTATGGCTACACCTTC
CATSRQGRNYGYTF
>TRBV20-1|few|TRBJ2-5|11|-
TGCAGTGCTTCGCATCAAGAGACCCAGTACTTC
CSASHQETQYF
>TRBV7-9|-|TRBJ2-1|16|-
TGTGCCAGCAGCTTAGCCGGGGGTCCCACCTACAATGAGCAGTTCTTC
CASSLAGGPTYNEQFF